What follows are 5 T cell receptor beta chains derived from one specimen sequenced in a study of cytomegalovirus exposure and HLA in healthy donors. Researchers ran the PCR with 60 Vbeta and 13 Jbeta primers. Repertoires were generated with immunoSEQ multiplex PCR, while TCRdb's copy carries only in-frame clones and drops some. The sample records approximately 110,000 clones, approximately 15% being singletons. Sample: PBMCs. These receptor sequences come from a woman in her late teens or twenties in good health and CMV-seronegative.

This clone was counted only a few times. The chain combines TRBV4-2 with TRBJ1-4, with a tentative D call TRBD1 (5 bases). The CDR3 covers 17 residues. V lost 1 base, J lost 3 bases, and 15 bases lay in between. CDR1 and CDR2 (germline): LGHNA, YNFKEQ. This CDR3 is CASSQVVRVGANEKLFF. The CDR3, as DNA: TGTGCCAGCAGCCAAGTGGTCAGGGTCGGAGCTAATGAAAAACTGTTTTTT.

The genes are TRBV4-1 and TRBJ2-7; D is perhaps TRBD2 (6 bases). In germline, CDR1 is MGHRA, CDR2 YSYEKL. V shed 4 bases and J shed 3 bases, with 16 bases lying between them. This CDR3 region has 15 residues. The CDR3 DNA follows: TGCGCCAGCAGCCCCGTAGGCGGGGCCCGCTACGAGCAGTACTTC. It specifies CASSPVGGARYEQYF.

This clone was counted a few times. The chain carries TRBV25-1 and TRBJ2-2, with D perhaps matching TRBD1 (7 bases). Germline assignment: CDR1 MGHDK and CDR2 SYGVNS. V gave up 0 bases and J gave up 2 bases, with 16 bases separating them. CDR3 length: 18 residues. The CDR3 nucleotides read TGTGCCAGCAGTGAATATGACACCAGGGGGGTAAACACCGGGGAGCTGTTTTTT. Translated: CASSEYDTRGVNTGELFF.

This clone was observed a few times. The chain uses TRBV5-3 and TRBJ1-2; 9 nucleotides line up with TRBD1. TRBV5-3 is reported as an ORF; its role is uncertain. CDR3 length: 18 amino acids. The V and J ends lost 4 bases and 3 bases, in that order; junction bases with no gene match: 16. CDR3 region: CARSLHVRDRAFYYGYTF. CDR3 DNA sequence: TGTGCCAGAAGCCTTCACGTCAGGGACAGGGCCTTTTACTATGGCTACACCTTC.

CDR3: CASSPSGGTEAFF. The CDR3 DNA sequence: TGTGCCAGCTCACCGTCAGGAGGCACTGAAGCTTTCTTT. The chain has TRBV18 and TRBJ1-1, with D hard to call. The CDR3 is made up of 13 amino acids. The germline CDR1 and CDR2 sequences are KGHSH and LQKENI. V was cut by 3 bases and J by 4 bases, with 9 bases left in between.